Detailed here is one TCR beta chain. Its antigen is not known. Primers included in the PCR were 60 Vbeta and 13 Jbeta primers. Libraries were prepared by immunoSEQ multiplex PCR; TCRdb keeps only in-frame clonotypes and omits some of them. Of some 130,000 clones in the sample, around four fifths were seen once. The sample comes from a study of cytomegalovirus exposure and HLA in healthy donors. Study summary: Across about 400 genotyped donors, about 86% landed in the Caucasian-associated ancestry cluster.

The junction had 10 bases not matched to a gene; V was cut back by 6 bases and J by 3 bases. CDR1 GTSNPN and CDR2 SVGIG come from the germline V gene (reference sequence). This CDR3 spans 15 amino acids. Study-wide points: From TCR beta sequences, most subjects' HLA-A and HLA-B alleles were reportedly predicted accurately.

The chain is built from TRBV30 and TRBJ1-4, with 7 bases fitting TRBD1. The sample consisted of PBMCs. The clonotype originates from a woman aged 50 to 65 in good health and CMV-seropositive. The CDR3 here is CACKPLTGSNEKLFF. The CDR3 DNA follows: TGTGCCTGCAAACCACTGACAGGGTCTAATGAAAAACTGTTTTTT.